One T cell receptor (beta chain) is described in this entry. The antigen is not known. CDR1 SGHAT and CDR2 FQNNGV come from the germline V gene. V lost 5 bases to trimming and J lost 5 bases; unmatched junction nucleotides: 9. The CDR3 totals 15 residues. These data come from a study of T cell responses to AZD1222 COVID-19 vaccine. Whole-study results and caveats: Seropositivity was recorded at baseline in only 6 or 7 AZD1222 recipients. The donor group comprised mostly white British people and more females; the analysis possibly underestimated clonal diversity. Repertoire sampling happened only post peak T cell response.

TCRdb keeps only in-frame clones here, not all; method: immunoSEQ multiplex PCR. This sample has 150,000 to 160,000 clones, with more than 75% found just once. The rearrangement links TRBV11-2 to TRBJ2-3, with 8 bases lining up with TRBD1. This sample comprised peripheral blood, obtained on day 0 of AZD1222 vaccination. This TCR was sampled from an adult in good health. The CDR3 nucleotides read TGTGCCAGCAGCCACTGGACAGGGTCAGGAGATACGCAGTATTTT. Its protein is CASSHWTGSGDTQYF.